Listed here are 9 T cell receptor beta chains from one sample, sequenced in a study of cytomegalovirus exposure and HLA in healthy donors. The PCR made use of 60 Vbeta and 13 Jbeta primers. Assay used: immunoSEQ multiplex PCR; TCRdb lists only in-frame clones, some missing. The table shows approximately 190,000 clones, with 65% to 85% occurring only once. Sequencing was done on a sample of PBMCs. The receptors shown here come from a man in his fifties or sixties in good health and CMV-seronegative.

The DNA of the CDR3 is TGTGCTAGTGGTTTGGGCGGGGGGGCTGGCACCGGGGAGCTGTTTTTT. Its protein is CASGLGGGAGTGELFF. This rearrangement joins TRBV12-5 to TRBJ2-2; 9 bases fit TRBD2. Germline V lookup: CDR1 LGHNT, CDR2 FRNRAP. The CDR3 spans 16 residues. With V trimmed by 1 base and J by 4 bases, 4 bases remained unmatched.

This clone has only one observation. The CDR3 sequence is CASSPSPDSNGEKLFF. In DNA form, the CDR3 reads TGTGCCAGCAGCCCCTCCCCGGACAGCAATGGGGAAAAACTGTTTTTT. The chain combines TRBV5-6 with TRBJ1-4; D is possibly TRBD1 (6 bases). V gave up 4 bases and J gave up 8 bases, with 21 bases separating them. Germline V CDR1 and CDR2: SGHDT, YYEEEE. This CDR3 is 16 amino acids long. Using reference TRBV5-6 and TRBJ1-4 for the parts outside the CDR3, the full variable domain is DAGVTQSPTHLIKTRGQQVTLRCSPKSGHDTVSWYQQALGQGPQFIFQYYEEEERQRGNFPDRFSGHQFPNYSSELNVNALLLGDSALYLCASSPSPDSNGEKLFFGSGTQLSVL.

This chain uses TRBV6-6 with TRBJ2-7, with D possibly TRBD2 on 7 matching bases. The V and J ends lost 6 bases and 5 bases respectively, with 14 bases between them. Per germline, CDR1 MNHNY and CDR2 SVGAGI (reference sequence). The CDR3 runs 13 residues. CDR3 sequence: CASRKGGAHEQYF. The CDR3 DNA follows: TGTGCCAGCAGGAAAGGGGGGGCCCACGAGCAGTACTTC.

This chain connects TRBV29-1 to TRBJ1-5, with 7 bases that match TRBD1. The CDR3 consists of 12 residues. J lost 7 bases, V lost 5 bases, and 5 bases had no gene match. Per germline, CDR1 SQVTM and CDR2 ANQGSEA. The CDR3 loop is CSVKTGSQPQHF. The CDR3 bases are TGCAGCGTTAAGACAGGGAGCCAGCCCCAGCATTTT.

The chain has TRBV18 and TRBJ2-3; D remains unclear. The germline V gene has CDR1 KGHSH and CDR2 LQKENI. Trimming pared 4 bases from V and 5 bases from J, leaving 13 bases between. This CDR3 contains 14 residues. The CDR3 region has the DNA TGTGCCAGCTCACGCTCTGGTGAGGAAGATACGCAGTATTTT. It specifies CASSRSGEEDTQYF.

The chain couples TRBV13 to TRBJ2-7; 7 positions match TRBD1. The V and J ends lost 6 bases and 1 base, in that order; junction bases with no gene match: 12. Germline CDR1 and CDR2: PRHDT and FYEKMQ (reference sequence). CDR3 length equals 16 residues. The DNA of the CDR3 is TGTGCCAGCAGTTCTACTCGTAACAGGGGATCCTACGAGCAGTACTTC. This translates into CASSSTRNRGSYEQYF.

V and J are TRBV2 and TRBJ2-1; possible D gene TRBD1, 5 bases. V was pared by 9 bases and J by 10 bases, with 10 bases between. This CDR3 contains 10 residues. Germline loops: CDR1 SNHLY, CDR2 FYNNEI. In DNA form, the CDR3 reads TGTGCCAGTAGGGGAAGGGAGCAGTTCTTC. Amino acids: CASRGREQFF.

This clone was detected once. The V gene is TRBV10-3, the J gene TRBJ2-5; TRBD2 matches 8 bases. The CDR3 sequence is 16 residues long. CDR1 is ENHRY and CDR2 is SYGVKD in the germline V gene. Trimming cost V 0 bases and J 7 bases; bases outside gene matches: 10. CDR3 protein: CAISESWTSSGGTQYF. CDR3 in DNA: TGTGCCATCAGTGAGTCCTGGACTAGCAGTGGGGGGACCCAGTACTTC.

This chain links TRBV6-5 with TRBJ2-4, with D perhaps matching TRBD1 (5 bases). Trimming shortened V by 5 bases and J by 1 base, and 9 bases separated the two germline ends. CDR3 length: 14 residues. Germline V gene sequence: CDR1 MNHEY, CDR2 SVGAGI. CDR3 loop: CASSTGFAKNIQYF. In DNA, the CDR3 is TGTGCCAGCAGTACAGGATTTGCCAAAAACATTCAGTACTTC.